What follows are 21 T cell receptor beta chains derived from one specimen sequenced in a study of OX40 agonist ivuxolimab in advanced cancers. Some clones are missing from TCRdb's copy, which holds only in-frame ones; the method was immunoSEQ multiplex PCR. The repertoire holds about 50,000 clones, with 84% as singletons. The input for sequencing was CD4+ or CD8+ T cells sorted from blood, taken in a trial of the OX40 agonist ivuxolimab. These receptors all come from an adult with an advanced solid tumor such as melanoma, head and neck, liver or kidney cancer.

The chain carries TRBV5-1 and TRBJ2-3, with TRBD1 matching 9 bases. In germline, CDR1 is SGHRS, CDR2 YFSETQ. Germline trimming cut 4 bases from V and 1 base from J; bases unmatched to any gene: 4. The CDR3 length is 15 residues. CDR3 sequence reads: CASSPQGAGTDTQYF. CDR3 coding DNA: TGCGCCAGCAGCCCACAGGGGGCCGGCACAGATACGCAGTATTTT.

J is TRBJ2-3 and V is TRBV5-4; D ambiguous. Between the trimmed V and J ends, which lost 2 bases and 1 base, there was a span of 8 bases. Germline CDR1 and CDR2: SGHNT and YYREEE (reference sequence). This CDR3 region has 14 residues. The CDR3 bases are TGTGCCAGCAGCTTCCCGACGGGCACAGATACGCAGTATTTT. It translates to CASSFPTGTDTQYF.

The V and J genes are TRBV27 and TRBJ2-7; 9 bases are shared with TRBD2. The CDR3 contains 13 residues. Germline loops: CDR1 MNHEY, CDR2 SMNVEV (reference sequence). The ends lost 9 bases at V and 7 bases at J; junction bases unmatched: 10. CDR3 coding DNA: TGTGCCAGTAAGGCTAGCGGGATGGTTGAGCAGTACTTC. Amino acids: CASKASGMVEQYF.

This clone came up a few times. Written as DNA, the CDR3 is TGTGCCAGCCGATTTAGTAATAACTATGGCTACACCTTC. Protein sequence: CASRFSNNYGYTF. The V gene is TRBV27, the J gene TRBJ1-2; no reliable D call. V lost 8 bases, J lost 1 base, and 11 bases lay in between. This CDR3 contains 13 residues. The germline V gene has CDR1 MNHEY and CDR2 SMNVEV (reference sequence).

The J gene is TRBJ1-3, the V gene TRBV6-6, with D unclear. The CDR3 is made up of 13 amino acids. V was cut by 3 bases and J by 5 bases, with 8 bases left in between. CDR1 MNHNY and CDR2 SVGAGI come from the germline V gene (reference sequence). CDR3 region: CASSYGQRNTIYF. The CDR3 region has the DNA TGTGCCAGCAGTTATGGGCAGCGAAACACCATATATTTT.

The V gene is TRBV5-1, the J gene TRBJ2-3; 10 positions match TRBD2. The germline V gene has CDR1 SGHRS and CDR2 YFSETQ. The CDR3 totals 15 residues. With V trimmed by 6 bases and J by 2 bases, 6 bases remained unmatched. CDR3 residues: CASTPTSGYTDTQYF. The CDR3 region has the DNA TGCGCCAGCACCCCGACTAGCGGGTACACAGATACGCAGTATTTT.

The chain carries TRBV7-9 and TRBJ1-3, with D possibly matching TRBD1 (5 bases). CDR3 length: 17 residues. Trimming shortened V by 5 bases and J by 0 bases, and 17 bases separated the two germline ends. Per the germline V gene, CDR1 is SEHNR and CDR2 is FQNEAQ (reference sequence). The CDR3 sequence: CASSRDSRVHSGNTIYF. The CDR3 DNA sequence: TGTGCCAGCAGCCGGGACTCTAGGGTACACTCTGGAAACACCATATATTTT.

The chain has TRBV28 and TRBJ2-3, with 8 positions matching TRBD2. The CDR3 spans 16 residues. V was pared by 7 bases and J by 0 bases, with 9 bases of the junction left unmatched. Germline CDR1 reads MDHEN; CDR2 reads SYDVKM. Written as DNA, the CDR3 is TGTGCCAGCAACTCTTTAGCGGGAACTAGCACAGATACGCAGTATTTT. Its translation: CASNSLAGTSTDTQYF.

The rearrangement uses TRBV19 and TRBJ1-4, with a possible D match to TRBD1 (5 bases). The length of the CDR3 is 14 residues. Per the germline V gene, CDR1 is LNHDA and CDR2 is SQIVND (reference sequence). V dropped 5 bases and J dropped 5 bases, with 12 bases sitting between them. CDR3 protein: CASSPTGANEKLFF. The CDR3 DNA reads TGTGCCAGTAGTCCTACCGGGGCGAATGAAAAACTGTTTTTT.

This chain connects TRBV20-1 to TRBJ2-7, with 8 nucleotides matching TRBD1. Germline CDR1 and CDR2: DFQATT and SNEGSKA (reference sequence). This CDR3 comprises 10 residues. The V segment lost 5 bases and the J segment 9 bases; nucleotides outside the gene matches: 3. The CDR3 region is CSAGQGGQYF. CDR3 nucleotides: TGCAGTGCTGGACAGGGAGGGCAGTACTTC.

This clone was recorded a few times. V gene TRBV30 combines with J gene TRBJ2-7; D might be TRBD2 (6 bases). Between the trimmed V and J ends, which lost 3 bases and 0 bases, there was a span of 15 bases. CDR1 is GTSNPN and CDR2 is SVGIG in the germline V gene (reference sequence). The CDR3 covers 15 residues. The CDR3 is CAWREAGRSSYEQYF. The DNA for the CDR3 is TGTGCCTGGAGGGAAGCGGGTCGGAGCTCCTACGAGCAGTACTTC. Using reference TRBV30 and TRBJ2-7 for the parts outside the CDR3, the full variable domain is SQTIHQWPATLVQPVGSPLSLECTVEGTSNPNLYWYRQAAGRGLQLLFYSVGIGQISSEVPQNLSASRPQDRQFILSSKKLLLSDSGFYLCAWREAGRSSYEQYFGPGTRLTVT.

The chain has TRBV28 and TRBJ2-7, with 9 nucleotides matching TRBD1. From germline, CDR1 is MDHEN and CDR2 SYDVKM. The CDR3 sequence is 16 residues long. J lost 5 bases, V lost 3 bases, and 11 bases had no gene match. The CDR3 DNA reads TGTGCCAGCAGTTTCCTCGCCGGGACAGGGAGACACGAGCAGTACTTC. It translates to CASSFLAGTGRHEQYF.

The CDR3 spells CASSRGAGPMNTEAFF. Written as DNA, the CDR3 is TGCGCCAGCAGCCGTGGGGCAGGCCCAATGAACACTGAAGCTTTCTTT. The V and J genes are TRBV5-1 and TRBJ1-1; weak D call: TRBD1 (5 bases). Trimming took 4 bases from V and 0 from J, leaving 16 bases between them. Germline loops: CDR1 SGHRS, CDR2 YFSETQ. The CDR3 length is 16 residues.

The chain has TRBV5-6 and TRBJ1-4; D not certain. The CDR3 consists of 17 residues. Deletions cut 1 base from V and 2 bases from J, with 15 bases between. Germline loops: CDR1 SGHDT, CDR2 YYEEEE. CDR3 DNA: TGTGCCAGCAGCTTGAAGGGTAGGGTCCCCACTAATGAAAAACTGTTTTTT. As protein: CASSLKGRVPTNEKLFF.

The chain is built from TRBV28 and TRBJ1-5, with 7 positions matching TRBD1. This CDR3 contains 13 residues. Germline lookup yields CDR1 MDHEN and CDR2 SYDVKM. Trimming took 2 bases from V and 10 from J; bases not matched to a gene: 5. CDR3 sequence reads: CASSLPTGNPQHF. CDR3 DNA: TGTGCCAGCAGTTTACCGACAGGGAACCCCCAGCATTTT.

V and J are TRBV19 and TRBJ1-5; 7 nucleotides line up with TRBD1. After removal of 5 bases from V and 1 base from J, the junction contained 8 bases not matched to a gene. The CDR3 has 16 residues. In germline, CDR1 is LNHDA, CDR2 SQIVND (reference sequence). The CDR3 spells CASSLRQGRSNQPQHF. The CDR3 region has the DNA TGTGCCAGTAGTCTACGACAGGGAAGGAGCAATCAGCCCCAGCATTTT. Based on the CDR3 plus reference TRBV19 and TRBJ1-5, the full variable domain is DGGITQSPKYLFRKEGQNVTLSCEQNLNHDAMYWYRQDPGQGLRLIYYSQIVNDFQKGDIAEGYSVSREKKESFPLTVTSAQKNPTAFYLCASSLRQGRSNQPQHFGDGTRLSIL.

The chain joins TRBV19 to TRBJ1-2, with D unresolved. The germline V and J ends were trimmed by 3 bases and 7 bases, with 6 bases remaining between them. The CDR3 spans 11 residues. Germline CDR1 reads LNHDA; CDR2 reads SQIVND (reference sequence). DNA for the CDR3: TGTGCCAGTAGTATGGAGGGTGGCTACACCTTC. Its protein is CASSMEGGYTF.

This chain connects TRBV19 to TRBJ1-5; TRBD1 is a possible D gene (5 bases). This CDR3 has 14 amino acids. V lost 5 bases and J lost 7, with 15 bases in between. The germline V gene encodes CDR1 LNHDA and CDR2 SQIVND (reference sequence). This chain's CDR3 is CASSSQGPQQPQHF. The CDR3 DNA reads as TGTGCCAGTAGTTCCCAGGGACCCCAACAGCCCCAGCATTTT. Full variable domain (missing parts from reference TRBV19 and TRBJ1-5): DGGITQSPKYLFRKEGQNVTLSCEQNLNHDAMYWYRQDPGQGLRLIYYSQIVNDFQKGDIAEGYSVSREKKESFPLTVTSAQKNPTAFYLCASSSQGPQQPQHFGDGTRLSIL.

The V gene is TRBV25-1, the J gene TRBJ1-4; 8 nucleotides line up with TRBD1. The V and J ends lost 4 bases and 5 bases, in that order; junction bases with no gene match: 3. This CDR3 is 14 amino acids long. Germline-derived CDR1 and CDR2 are MGHDK and SYGVNS. In nucleotides, the CDR3 is TGTGCCAGCAGTGTTGCAGGGGGCAATGAAAAACTGTTTTTT. It codes for CASSVAGGNEKLFF.

V gene TRBV4-2 combines with J gene TRBJ2-3; 10 nucleotides match TRBD2. V was pared by 3 bases and J by 3 bases, with 6 bases of the junction left unmatched. CDR1 LGHNA and CDR2 YNFKEQ come from the germline V gene. The CDR3 runs 16 residues. For the CDR3, the DNA is TGTGCCAGCAGCCAGAGCGGGAGGGCCGGAACAGATACGCAGTATTTT. Its translation: CASSQSGRAGTDTQYF.

The chain's CDR3 is CASSPLGRGETQYF. The CDR3 DNA sequence: TGTGCCAGCAGCCCCTTGGGGAGAGGAGAGACCCAGTACTTC. The rearrangement joins TRBV7-9 to TRBJ2-5, with D possibly matching TRBD2 (5 bases). There are 14 residues in the CDR3. The V gene's germline CDR1 is SEHNR and CDR2 FQNEAQ (reference sequence). V lost 5 bases and J lost 4, with 14 bases in between. The entire variable domain, with the rest obtained from reference TRBV7-9 and TRBJ2-5, is as follows: DTGVSQNPRHKITKRGQNVTFRCDPISEHNRLYWYRQTLGQGPEFLTYFQNEAQLEKSRLLSDRFSAERPKGSFSTLEIQRTEQGDSAMYLCASSPLGRGETQYFGPGTRLLVL.